This TCR beta chain is from a study of patients and donors after allogeneic stem cell transplantation. TCRdb reprocessed the RT-PCR reads via MiXCR and lists one record per CDR3 protein. The table shows roughly 940,000 distinct CDR3 sequences, with 15% to 20% occurring only once. This clonotype was observed a handful of times. Sequenced input: blood, either unsorted or a sorted T cell fraction (not recorded which). The sequence derives from a human donor who was either an allogeneic HSCT recipient or a stem cell or donor lymphocyte infusion donor (not recorded which). It is not recorded whose cells these are; they may come from a transplant donor.

As DNA, the CDR3 is TGCGCCAGCAGCCACCCCATGTGGAGAAATACTAACTATGGCTACACCTTC. Translating it yields CASSHPMWRNTNYGYTF. The chain combines TRBV4-1 with TRBJ1-2; D gene unclear. Trimming took off 3 bases at V and 0 bases at J, with 17 bases between the two ends. Germline lookup yields CDR1 MGHRA and CDR2 YSYEKL. CDR3 length equals 17 residues.